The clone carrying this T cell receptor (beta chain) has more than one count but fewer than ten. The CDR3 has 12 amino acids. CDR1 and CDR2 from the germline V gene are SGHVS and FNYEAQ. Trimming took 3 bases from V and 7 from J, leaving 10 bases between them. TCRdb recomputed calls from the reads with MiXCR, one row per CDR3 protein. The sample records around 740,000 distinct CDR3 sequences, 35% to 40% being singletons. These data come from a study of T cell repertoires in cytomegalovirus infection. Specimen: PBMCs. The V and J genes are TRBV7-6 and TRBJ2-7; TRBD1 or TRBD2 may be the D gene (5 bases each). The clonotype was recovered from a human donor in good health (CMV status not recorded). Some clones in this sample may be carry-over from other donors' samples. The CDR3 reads CASSFMGVEQYF. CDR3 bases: TGTGCCAGCAGCTTTATGGGGGTGGAGCAGTACTTC.